Shown below are 12 T cell receptor beta chains from a single sample sequenced in a study of neurological immune-mediated disorders. Via MiXCR, TCRdb re-called the 5' RACE reads, giving one row per CDR3 protein. The data contain around 100,000 distinct CDR3 sequences, approximately 11% of them singletons. The time point was: longitudinal time-point 3. The source material was PBMCs. These receptor sequences come from a female donor with HTLV-1-associated myelopathy (HAM/TSP).

This clonotype was counted many times. The chain uses TRBV5-1 and TRBJ2-1, with 10 positions matching TRBD2. Germline V gene data show CDR1 as SGHRS and CDR2 as YFSETQ. The trim removed 4 bases at V and 3 bases at J, leaving 4 bases unmatched. CDR3 length: 15 residues. CDR3 loop: CASSQSGGGYNEQFF. CDR3 sequence (DNA): TGCGCCAGCAGCCAAAGCGGGGGGGGCTACAATGAGCAGTTCTTC.

The J gene is TRBJ2-1, the V gene TRBV7-6, with TRBD2 as a possible D gene (6 bases). The CDR3 sequence is 15 residues long. Germline CDR1 and CDR2: SGHVS and FNYEAQ. V was cut by 5 bases and J by 7 bases, with 18 bases left in between. CDR3 coding DNA: TGTGCCAGCAGCAAGACAGCGGGTGCTGCGAATGAGCAGTTCTTC. Protein sequence: CASSKTAGAANEQFF.

The sample holds many counts of this clonotype. The CDR3 region is CASSPGGPGEQYF. CDR3 bases: TGTGCCAGCAGCCCGGGGGGGCCGGGGGAGCAGTACTTC. The gene calls are TRBV12-3 or TRBV12-4 and TRBJ2-7, with 8 nucleotides matching TRBD2. The junction had 8 bases not matched to a gene; V was cut back by 6 bases and J by 7 bases. This CDR3 region has 13 residues.

This clonotype occurred once. The chain combines TRBV6-6 with TRBJ1-2; maybe TRBD1 (6 bases). This CDR3 is 12 amino acids long. Trimming stripped 6 bases from V and 8 bases from J, with 13 bases between. Looked up from germline, CDR1 is MNHNY and CDR2 is SVGAGI (reference sequence). CDR3 residues: CASSPAGEGYTF. CDR3 nucleotides: TGTGCCAGCAGCCCCGCAGGGGAGGGCTACACCTTC.

The chain is built from TRBV5-1 and TRBJ2-1, with 8 bases fitting TRBD1. Germline V gives CDR1 SGHRS, CDR2 YFSETQ. The CDR3 runs 15 residues. The ends lost 4 bases at V and 7 bases at J; junction bases unmatched: 10. The CDR3 DNA is TGCGCCAGCAGCGGGGGGACAGGCGTTGGAAATGAGCAGTTCTTC. Encoded protein: CASSGGTGVGNEQFF.

This clonotype appeared many times. CDR3 in amino acids: CASSLEVEETQYF. In DNA, the CDR3 is TGCGCCAGCAGCTTGGAGGTTGAGGAGACCCAGTACTTC. This chain links TRBV5-1 with TRBJ2-5; no clear D. This CDR3 is 13 amino acids long. Between the trimmed V and J ends, which lost 0 bases and 5 bases, there was a span of 8 bases. In germline, CDR1 is SGHRS, CDR2 YFSETQ.

This clonotype was counted at least ten times. V is TRBV9 and J is TRBJ2-3; TRBD2 matches 11 bases. V lost 3 bases, J lost 4 bases, and 10 bases stayed unmatched. Per the germline V gene, CDR1 is SGDLS and CDR2 is YYNGEE. This CDR3 spans 17 amino acids. For the CDR3, the DNA is TGTGCCAGCAGCGAGAGGCGTCTAGCGGGGGGCGCAGATACGCAGTATTTT. It codes for CASSERRLAGGADTQYF.

Worth noting for this clonotype: Relative to the germline gene, one junction end is altered; a read error may explain this. This chain uses TRBV19 with TRBJ2-6; no firm D call. CDR1 and CDR2 (germline): LNHDA, SQIVND (reference sequence). The CDR3 consists of 14 residues. This chain's CDR3 is CDSSAGYGANVLTF. CDR3 in DNA: TGTGACAGTAGTGCCGGGTATGGGGCCAACGTCCTGACTTTC.

This clonotype was detected only a few times. The genes are TRBV19 and TRBJ2-6, with D uncertain. CDR1 is LNHDA and CDR2 is SQIVND in the germline V gene (reference sequence). V was trimmed by 4 bases and J by 2 bases, leaving 15 bases between them. The CDR3 totals 17 residues. In DNA form, the CDR3 reads TGTGCCAGTAGTAAAGTCTCCCCAGTACCTGGGGCCAACGTCCTGACTTTC. It is translated as CASSKVSPVPGANVLTF.

Many counts were recorded for this clonotype. This chain joins TRBV5-1 and TRBJ2-2, with TRBD1 matching over 11 bases. Germline values: CDR1 SGHRS, CDR2 YFSETQ. The CDR3 covers 18 residues. V shed 2 bases and J 6 bases; nucleotides not matched to a gene: 12. The CDR3 reads CASSLSGRTGGQSGELFF. Here the CDR3 DNA reads TGCGCCAGCAGCTTATCCGGGAGGACAGGGGGCCAATCCGGGGAGCTGTTTTTT.

The sample holds many counts of this clonotype. This chain uses TRBV7-2 with TRBJ2-1, with 8 nucleotides matching TRBD2. The CDR3 spans 17 residues. Germline V gene lookup returns CDR1 SGHTA and CDR2 FQGNSA. J was trimmed by 4 bases and V by 5 bases; bases with no gene match: 13. CDR3 nucleotides: TGTGCCAGCAGCCCAACGCCTTCTAGCGGGCGTTACAATGAGCAGTTCTTC. This sequence encodes CASSPTPSSGRYNEQFF.

Concerning this clonotype: This may be a read error: a much more frequent sequence differs by one nucleotide. The gene calls are TRBV5-1 and TRBJ1-2, with D tentatively TRBD1 (5 bases). The germline V gene has CDR1 SGHRS and CDR2 YFSETQ. V was clipped by 3 bases and J by 3 bases, with 9 bases between them. The CDR3 is 13 amino acids. Written as DNA, the CDR3 is TGCGCCAGCAGCTCGGACACCTACTATGGCTACACCTTC. The encoded protein is CASSSDTYYGYTF.